One T cell receptor beta chain is described in this entry. This record belongs to a study of blood T cell repertoires in COVID-19. Study context: Whether acute or convalescent, the COVID-19 samples came from the United States, Italy and Spain.

The repertoire was sequenced with immunoSEQ multiplex PCR; TCRdb's copy has only in-frame clones and lacks some. The data contain 200,000 to 300,000 clones, over 75% of them singletons. The CDR3 sequence is 19 residues long. V gave up 3 bases and J gave up 5 bases; unmatched junction bases: 13. Germline values: CDR1 SGDLS, CDR2 YYNGEE. This sequence originates from a human donor in a cohort sampled during active COVID-19. The specimen was peripheral blood. The chain links TRBV9 to TRBJ2-1; 14 bases are a match to TRBD2. In DNA form, the CDR3 reads TGTGCCAGCAGCGCGCGTGGGACTAGCGGGAGTGGGCCCAACAATGAGCAGTTCTTC. Its protein product is CASSARGTSGSGPNNEQFF. The whole variable domain, filled in from reference TRBV9 and TRBJ2-1, reads DSGVTQTPKHLITATGQRVTLRCSPRSGDLSVYWYQQSLDQGLQFLIQYYNGEERAKGNILERFSAQQFPDLHSELNLSSLELGDSALYFCASSARGTSGSGPNNEQFFGPGTRLTVL.